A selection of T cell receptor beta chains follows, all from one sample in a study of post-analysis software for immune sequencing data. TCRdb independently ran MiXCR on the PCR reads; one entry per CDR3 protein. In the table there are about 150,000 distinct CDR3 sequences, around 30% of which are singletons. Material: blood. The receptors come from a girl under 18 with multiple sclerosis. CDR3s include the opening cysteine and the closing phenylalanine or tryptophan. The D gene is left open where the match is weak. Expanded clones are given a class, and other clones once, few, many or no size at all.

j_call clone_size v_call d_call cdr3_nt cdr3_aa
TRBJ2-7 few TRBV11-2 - TGTGCCAGCAGCTCCTTGGTAGGCCCCTACGAGCAGTACTTC CASSSLVGPYEQYF
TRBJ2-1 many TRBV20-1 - TGCAGTGCTAGAGATTACCGGGAAAAAGAGCAGTTCTTC CSARDYREKEQFF
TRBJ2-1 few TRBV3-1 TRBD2 TGTGCCAGCAGCCAAGGGTGGGCTAGCGGGAGAAATGAGCAGTTCTTC CASSQGWASGRNEQFF
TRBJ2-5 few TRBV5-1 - TGCGCCAGCAGCTTACGGGAGGAGACCCAGTACTTC CASSLREETQYF
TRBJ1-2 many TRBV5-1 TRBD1 TGCGCCAGCAGCTTGGCCGAGGGACAGGGCGGCAGGGGCTACACCTTC CASSLAEGQGGRGYTF
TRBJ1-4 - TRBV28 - TGTGCCAGCAGTTTAATGATGGGGGATGAAAAACTGTTTTTT CASSLMMGDEKLFF
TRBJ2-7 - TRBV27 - TGTGCCAGCAGTGCCACCGCCCCCTACGAGCAGTACTTC CASSATAPYEQYF
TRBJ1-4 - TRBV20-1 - TGCAGTGCTAGAGATACTATAAAGGGCATTTATGAAAAACTGTTTTTT CSARDTIKGIYEKLFF
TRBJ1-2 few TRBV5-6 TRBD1 TGTGCCAGCAGCTTGGTTTATAGGGGGCCTGCTGACTATGGCTACACCTTC CASSLVYRGPADYGYTF
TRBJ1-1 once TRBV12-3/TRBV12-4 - TGTGCCAGCAGTTTTTACGGCGGAAACACTGAAGCTTTCTTT CASSFYGGNTEAFF
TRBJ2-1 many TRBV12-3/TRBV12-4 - TGTGCCAGCAGTTTAACGGGGGAGCCCAACAATGAGCAGTTCTTC CASSLTGEPNNEQFF
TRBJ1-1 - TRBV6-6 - TGTGCCAGCAAAGGGACATGGAAAGACACTGAAGCTTTCTTT CASKGTWKDTEAFF
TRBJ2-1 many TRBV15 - TGTGCCACCAGCAGAGTCGGACTTAGCCGGGATGAGCAGTTCTTC CATSRVGLSRDEQFF
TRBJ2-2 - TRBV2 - TGTGCCAGCAGTGAGGGGGATGGCACCGGGGAGCTGTTTTTT CASSEGDGTGELFF
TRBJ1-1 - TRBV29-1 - TGCAGCGTTGTAGGACGGACGAACACTGAAGCTTTCTTT CSVVGRTNTEAFF
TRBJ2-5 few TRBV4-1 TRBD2 TGCGCCAGCAGCCAAGGGAGGGCTAGCGGGAAAGAGACCCAGTACTTC CASSQGRASGKETQYF
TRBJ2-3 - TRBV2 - TGTGCCAGCAGATTACCGGCCGGGACCGGCACAGATACGCAGTATTTT CASRLPAGTGTDTQYF
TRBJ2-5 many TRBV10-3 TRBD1 TGTGCCATCAGGGACCGGGACAGGGGGAACCAAGAGACCCAGTACTTC CAIRDRDRGNQETQYF
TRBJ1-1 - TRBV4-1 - TGCGCCAGCAGCCAAGCTGGTGACCGTGAAGCTTTCTTT CASSQAGDREAFF
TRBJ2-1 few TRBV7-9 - TGTGCCAGCAGCACCAACAATGAGCAGTTCTTC CASSTNNEQFF
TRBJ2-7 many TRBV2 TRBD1 TGTGCCAGCAGTGGGACAGGAATTTACGAGCAGTACTTC CASSGTGIYEQYF
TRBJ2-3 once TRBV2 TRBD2 TGTGCCAGCCCAGGGAGCGGGGGCACAGATACGCAGTATTTT CASPGSGGTDTQYF
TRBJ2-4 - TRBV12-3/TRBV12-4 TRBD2 TGTGCCAGCAACGCGGGGGACTCCTATGAGCAGTACTTC CASNAGDSYEQYF
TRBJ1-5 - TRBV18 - TGTGCCAGCTCCTCGGGGGCGTCTGGGCCCCAGCATTTT CASSSGASGPQHF
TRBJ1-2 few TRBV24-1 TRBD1 TGTGCCACCAGTGATTCCCAGGGGGCATCCACCTTC CATSDSQGASTF
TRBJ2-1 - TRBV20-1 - TGCAGTGCCGTTCGGGTCGGAGCGCGGTTGGATGAGCAGTTCTTC CSAVRVGARLDEQFF
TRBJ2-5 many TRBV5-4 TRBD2 TGTGCCAGCAGCACCGGGACTAGCGGGAATGGGGAGACCCAGTACTTC CASSTGTSGNGETQYF
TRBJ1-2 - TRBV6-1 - TGTGCCAGCAGTGAAGTACCCAGGGGTGGCTACACCTTC CASSEVPRGGYTF
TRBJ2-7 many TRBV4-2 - TGTGCCAGCAGCCTCGACGGAGCGGCAGGGCAGAGCTCCTACGAGCAGTACTTC CASSLDGAAGQSSYEQYF
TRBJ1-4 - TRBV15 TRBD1 TGTGCCACCAGCAGAGGGGGGGGACAGTTTGAAAAACGGTTTTTT CATSRGGGQFEKRFF
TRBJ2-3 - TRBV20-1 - TGCAGTGCTAGGGGTGGGGACACAGATACGCAGTATTTT CSARGGDTDTQYF
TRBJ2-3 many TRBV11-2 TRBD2 TGTGCCAGCAGCTTGGGCACTAGCGGGAGTTTAGATACGCAGTATTTT CASSLGTSGSLDTQYF
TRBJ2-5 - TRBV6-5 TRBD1 TGTGCCAGCAGTCCTAGGGACAGTCAAGAGACCCAGTACTTC CASSPRDSQETQYF
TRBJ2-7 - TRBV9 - TGTGCCAGCAGCGTAGGCCGGGGGGCGAGCAAGTACGAGCAGTACTTC CASSVGRGASKYEQYF
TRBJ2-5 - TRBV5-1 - TGCGCCAGCAGCATGGAGGGGTATGAGCAGTACTTC CASSMEGYEQYF
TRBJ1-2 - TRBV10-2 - TGCGCCAGCAAATTTGTTCAGGGGATCGGCCACACCTTC CASKFVQGIGHTF
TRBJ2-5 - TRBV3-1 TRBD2 TGTGCCAGCAGCCAAGATGTCCTAGCGGGATTGGGGGCCCAGTACTTC CASSQDVLAGLGAQYF
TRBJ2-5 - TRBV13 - TGTGCCAGCAGTACGTCCTACCGGGACACCGAGACCCAGTACTTC CASSTSYRDTETQYF
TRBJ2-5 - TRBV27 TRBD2 TGTGCCAGCAGCTTAGTAGGGACTAGCGGGGGAGAGACCCAGTACTTC CASSLVGTSGGETQYF